The 28 T cell receptor beta chains below all came from one sample that was sequenced in a study of pediatric ulcerative colitis (dated by TCRdb to about 2019). The method behind the library was the immunoSEQ multiplex PCR assay. In TCRdb, the immuneACCESS table is reduced to in-frame sequences with V and J assigned. These tables do not hold every clone; where another copy was compared, an unresolved V gene accounts for under half, and the others remain unexplained. This sample lists some 50,000 clones; under 80% were detected once. 3% to 4.5% of the sample comes from the top ten. During colonoscopy, one to two pinch biopsies were obtained from the rectum for research. Sequenced material: gut tissue. The receptors here all came from a girl aged 5-17 years with moderate ulcerative colitis.

This chain links TRBV4-3 with TRBJ1-6; D is possibly TRBD1 (6 bases). There are 16 residues in the CDR3. Germline loops: CDR1 LGHNA, CDR2 YSLEER. V lost 4 bases, J lost 9 bases, and 19 bases lay in between. The CDR3 is CASSRDSTGIGSPLHF. DNA for the CDR3: TGCGCCAGCAGCCGAGACAGTACAGGGATTGGTTCACCCCTCCACTTT.

This chain uses TRBV5-1 with TRBJ1-1; D is unresolved. Trimming shortened V by 3 bases and J by 10 bases, and 10 bases separated the two germline ends. Looked up from germline, CDR1 is SGHRS and CDR2 is YFSETQ. This CDR3 contains 11 residues. Here the CDR3 reads CASSSGLGAFF. In DNA, the CDR3 is TGCGCCAGCAGCTCCGGACTCGGAGCTTTCTTT.

The rearrangement joins TRBV5-1 to TRBJ1-6, with no clear D. The CDR3 has 15 amino acids. V was cut by 0 bases and J by 8 bases, with 12 bases left in between. Germline V gene data show CDR1 as SGHRS and CDR2 as YFSETQ. The CDR3 loop reads CASSLDGVSDSPLHF. The CDR3 DNA reads as TGCGCCAGCAGCTTGGACGGGGTATCTGATTCACCCCTCCACTTT.

The chain employs TRBV6-5 and TRBJ2-5, with D possibly matching TRBD1 (6 bases). Germline loops: CDR1 MNHEY, CDR2 SVGAGI. The CDR3 spans 12 residues. V dropped 8 bases and J dropped 3 bases, with 10 bases sitting between them. This CDR3 is CASSEGEETQYF. Written as DNA, the CDR3 is TGTGCCAGCTCCGAGGGGGAAGAGACCCAGTACTTC.

The gene calls are TRBV5-1 and TRBJ1-6; tentative D call: TRBD1 (6 bases). This CDR3 contains 15 residues. Trimming shortened V by 3 bases and J by 10 bases, and 17 bases separated the two germline ends. Germline assignment: CDR1 SGHRS and CDR2 YFSETQ. CDR3 amino acids: CASSSDSGDGSPLHF. CDR3 bases: TGCGCCAGCAGCTCTGACTCAGGGGATGGCTCACCCCTCCACTTT.

The chain couples TRBV28 to TRBJ1-2, with TRBD1 as a possible D gene (5 bases). V was pared by 2 bases and J by 0 bases, with 10 bases between. The germline V gene encodes CDR1 MDHEN and CDR2 SYDVKM. The CDR3 spans 15 residues. CDR3 amino acids: CASSLMQGANYGYTF. CDR3 nucleotide sequence: TGTGCCAGCAGTTTAATGCAGGGCGCTAACTATGGCTACACCTTC.

The gene calls are TRBV18 and TRBJ1-1; maybe TRBD1 (6 bases). The CDR3 runs 16 residues. Per the germline V gene, CDR1 is KGHSH and CDR2 is LQKENI. V dropped 4 bases and J dropped 5 bases, with 20 bases sitting between them. In DNA, the CDR3 is TGTGCCAGCTCACTTTCACAGGGTGGCGGTGGGACTGAAGCTTTCTTT. Its protein product is CASSLSQGGGGTEAFF. Together with reference TRBV18 and TRBJ1-1, the CDR3 gives the full variable domain: NAGVMQNPRHLVRRRGQEARLRCSPMKGHSHVYWYRQLPEEGLKFMVYLQKENIIDESGMPKERFSAEFPKEGPSILRIQQVVRGDSAAYFCASSLSQGGGGTEAFFGQGTRLTVV.

This clone was observed a few times. V usage is TRBV7-9 and J usage is TRBJ1-1; D is uncertain. This CDR3 has 13 residues. CDR1 is SEHNR, CDR2 FQNEAQ, per germline (reference sequence). V was cut by 3 bases and J by 4 bases, with 9 bases left in between. The CDR3 here is CASSLVAGTEAFF. The DNA for the CDR3 is TGTGCCAGCAGCTTGGTGGCGGGCACTGAAGCTTTCTTT.

This clone was detected a few times. The chain employs TRBV27 and TRBJ1-5; D is undetermined. The V gene lost 1 base and the J gene lost 3 bases, with 10 bases spanning the gap. This CDR3 spans 15 amino acids. Germline CDR1 and CDR2: MNHEY and SMNVEV (reference sequence). CDR3 DNA sequence: TGTGCCAGCAGTTTATTCCCTCAGAACAATCAGCCCCAGCATTTT. Its translation: CASSLFPQNNQPQHF.

V and J are TRBV9 and TRBJ2-3; 8 nucleotides match TRBD2. The CDR3 consists of 15 residues. Germline lookup yields CDR1 SGDLS and CDR2 YYNGEE. The junction had 7 bases not matched to a gene; V was cut back by 3 bases and J by 4 bases. The CDR3 here is CASSGGTRRADTQYF. CDR3 nucleotides: TGTGCCAGCAGCGGCGGGACTAGGAGAGCAGATACGCAGTATTTT.

The chain links TRBV7-9 to TRBJ1-1; D gene uncertain. Germline V gives CDR1 SEHNR, CDR2 FQNEAQ (reference sequence). This CDR3 has 15 residues. The ends were cut back, 4 bases at V and 4 bases at J, with 16 bases in the middle. The DNA for the CDR3 is TGTGCCAGCAGCTCGGCTTCACTAGGAACCACTGAAGCTTTCTTT. It encodes CASSSASLGTTEAFF.

This clone was counted a few times. This sequence joins TRBV29-1 and TRBJ2-7, with D possibly TRBD2 on 5 matching bases. Germline V gene lookup returns CDR1 SQVTM and CDR2 ANQGSEA. The CDR3 is made up of 12 amino acids. Trimming removed 5 bases from V and 4 bases from J, with 12 bases in between. The CDR3: CSVIISAYEQYF. The DNA of the CDR3 is TGCAGCGTTATCATTAGCGCGTACGAGCAGTACTTC.

The chain has TRBV5-8 and TRBJ2-1; D remains unclear. This CDR3 has 11 amino acids. Per the germline V gene, CDR1 is SGHTS and CDR2 is YDEGEE. V lost 4 bases and J lost 12, with 11 bases in between. The DNA for the CDR3 is TGTGCCAGCAGCCTCAGTGGTGGGCAGTTCTTC. Residues: CASSLSGGQFF.

The rearrangement joins TRBV7-2 to TRBJ2-7; no clear D gene. CDR3 size: 13 residues. Trimming took off 1 base at V and 6 bases at J, with 10 bases between the two ends. CDR1 and CDR2 (germline): SGHTA, FQGNSA. CDR3 nucleotide sequence: TGTGCCAGCAGCTTAGTGAGTAGATCCGAGCAGTACTTC. Residues: CASSLVSRSEQYF.

V gene TRBV30 combines with J gene TRBJ2-7, with D possibly TRBD2 on 6 matching bases. V lost 2 bases and J lost 7, with 12 bases in between. Germline lookup yields CDR1 GTSNPN and CDR2 SVGIG (reference sequence). The CDR3 consists of 12 residues. The CDR3 bases are TGTGCCTGGAGTCCTGGGGGGTATGAGCAGTACTTC. Translated: CAWSPGGYEQYF.

This clone showed up just once. J is TRBJ1-4 and V is TRBV7-9; 8 bases match TRBD1. After removal of 7 bases from V and 7 bases from J, the junction contained 8 bases not matched to a gene. Germline-derived CDR1 and CDR2 are SEHNR and FQNEAQ (reference sequence). The CDR3 spans 14 residues. The CDR3 DNA is TGTGCCAGCACCCGGACAGGGCTGGGTGAAAAACTGTTTTTT. Its protein is CASTRTGLGEKLFF.

The chain has TRBV9 and TRBJ1-6; unclear D gene. CDR3 length: 15 residues. Germline V CDR1 and CDR2: SGDLS, YYNGEE. V shed 2 bases and J shed 5 bases, with 11 bases lying between them. CDR3 in DNA: TGTGCCAGCAGCGTCACGGCGACTAATAATTCACCCCTCCACTTT. Amino acid sequence: CASSVTATNNSPLHF. Full variable domain (remainder filled in from reference TRBV9 and TRBJ1-6): DSGVTQTPKHLITATGQRVTLRCSPRSGDLSVYWYQQSLDQGLQFLIQYYNGEERAKGNILERFSAQQFPDLHSELNLSSLELGDSALYFCASSVTATNNSPLHFGNGTRLTVT.

This chain joins TRBV7-2 and TRBJ2-3; no clear D gene. Germline V gene sequence: CDR1 SGHTA, CDR2 FQGNSA. V was cut by 6 bases and J by 5 bases, with 9 bases left in between. This CDR3 spans 12 amino acids. The CDR3 sequence is CASSFILDTQYF. The DNA for the CDR3 is TGTGCCAGCAGTTTCATTCTAGATACGCAGTATTTT. The full variable domain, with the rest looked up from reference TRBV7-2 and TRBJ2-3, is GAGVSQSPSNKVTEKGKDVELRCDPISGHTALYWYRQSLGQGLEFLIYFQGNSAPDKSGLPSDRFSAERTGGSVSTLTIQRTQQEDSAVYLCASSFILDTQYFGPGTRLTVL.

The V call is TRBV9, the J call TRBJ1-5; maybe TRBD1 (5 bases). Looked up from germline, CDR1 is SGDLS and CDR2 is YYNGEE. The CDR3 contains 14 residues. Trimming pared 3 bases from V and 6 bases from J, leaving 13 bases between. This CDR3 reads CASSAGHGSQPQHF. Written as DNA, the CDR3 is TGTGCCAGCAGCGCCGGACACGGGAGTCAGCCCCAGCATTTT.

This chain links TRBV5-1 with TRBJ2-7; 11 nucleotides align to TRBD2. This CDR3 spans 18 amino acids. Trimming removed 0 bases from V and 1 base from J; junction bases left unmatched: 9. Germline CDR1 and CDR2: SGHRS and YFSETQ. The CDR3 region has the DNA TGCGCCAGCAGCTTGGTAGGACTAGCGGGTTATGAGTCCTACGAGCAGTACTTC. This translates into CASSLVGLAGYESYEQYF.

This clone was recorded a few times. CDR3 loop: CAWTHLGGRSGNTIYF. CDR3 DNA sequence: TGTGCCTGGACCCATTTGGGAGGGCGCTCTGGAAACACCATATATTTT. The chain combines TRBV30 with TRBJ1-3; D remains ambiguous. V shed 4 bases and J shed 0 bases, with 16 bases lying between them. The CDR3 runs to 16 residues. In germline, CDR1 is GTSNPN, CDR2 SVGIG (reference sequence).

A word on this clone: The sample contains more than one DNA sequence encoding this CDR3. The chain combines TRBV11-2 with TRBJ1-1; D may be TRBD1 (5 bases). The CDR3 is made up of 13 amino acids. Trimming removed 3 bases at V and 5 bases at J, with 10 bases between. CDR1 SGHAT and CDR2 FQNNGV come from the germline V gene. The DNA for the CDR3 is TGTGCCAGCAGCTTTGGGGGAAGGACTGAAGCTTTCTTT. Translation gives CASSFGGRTEAFF. Filled out from reference TRBV11-2 and TRBJ1-1, the complete variable domain reads EAGVAQSPRYKIIEKRQSVAFWCNPISGHATLYWYQQILGQGPKLLIQFQNNGVVDDSQLPKDRFSAERLKGVDSTLKIQPAKLEDSAVYLCASSFGGRTEAFFGQGTRLTVV.

The chain combines TRBV6-1 with TRBJ2-1, with D unresolved. CDR1 MNHNS and CDR2 SASEGT come from the germline V gene. This CDR3 is built from 14 residues. The germline V and J ends were trimmed by 7 bases and 3 bases, with 13 bases remaining between them. The CDR3 bases are TGTGCCAGCATTTTTGGGTCATACTACAATGAGCAGTTCTTC. Translating gives CASIFGSYYNEQFF.

This clone is classed as medium-sized. This sample also contains other DNA sequences that code for the same CDR3. The chain combines TRBV13 with TRBJ1-2, with unresolved D. V was cut by 0 bases and J by 2 bases, with 1 base left in between. Germline CDR1 reads PRHDT; CDR2 reads FYEKMQ (reference sequence). This CDR3 spans 12 amino acids. The CDR3 loop is CASSLGNYGYTF. The CDR3 DNA reads TGTGCCAGCAGCTTAGGGAACTATGGCTACACCTTC. Looking up the rest from reference TRBV13 and TRBJ1-2 gives the full variable domain: AAGVIQSPRHLIKEKRETATLKCYPIPRHDTVYWYQQGPGQDPQFLISFYEKMQSDKGSIPDRFSAQQFSDYHSELNMSSLELGDSALYFCASSLGNYGYTFGSGTRLTVV.

This chain links TRBV5-1 with TRBJ1-2, with D unresolved. V was cut by 2 bases and J by 7 bases, with 15 bases left in between. CDR1 is SGHRS and CDR2 is YFSETQ in the germline V gene. The CDR3 totals 14 residues. CDR3 sequence: CASSFLGEGGGYTF. Here the CDR3 DNA reads TGCGCCAGCAGCTTTCTCGGGGAGGGAGGTGGCTACACCTTC.

This chain links TRBV5-1 with TRBJ2-7; 9 bases agree with TRBD1. V was clipped by 4 bases and J by 3 bases; unmatched bases: 5. The CDR3 is made up of 14 amino acids. The germline CDR1 and CDR2 sequences are SGHRS and YFSETQ. DNA of the CDR3: TGCGCCAGCAGCAGGGGACAGGGATACTACGAGCAGTACTTC. Its protein is CASSRGQGYYEQYF.

This rearrangement joins TRBV7-9 to TRBJ1-6; D unclear. From germline, CDR1 is SEHNR and CDR2 FQNEAQ (reference sequence). CDR3 length: 12 amino acids. The V end lost 5 bases, the J end lost 8 bases, and 7 bases lay between the germline ends. The CDR3 sequence is CASSTGYSPLHF. The DNA for the CDR3 is TGTGCCAGCAGCACGGGTTATTCACCCCTCCACTTT.

V and J are TRBV28 and TRBJ1-2; D perhaps matches TRBD1 (5 bases). Germline CDR1 is MDHEN and CDR2 is SYDVKM. The CDR3 has 14 residues. Trimming left V 4 bases short and J 2 bases short, with 11 bases between. CDR3: CASSWGRTNYGYTF. The CDR3 DNA reads TGTGCCAGCAGTTGGGGACGCACGAACTATGGCTACACCTTC.